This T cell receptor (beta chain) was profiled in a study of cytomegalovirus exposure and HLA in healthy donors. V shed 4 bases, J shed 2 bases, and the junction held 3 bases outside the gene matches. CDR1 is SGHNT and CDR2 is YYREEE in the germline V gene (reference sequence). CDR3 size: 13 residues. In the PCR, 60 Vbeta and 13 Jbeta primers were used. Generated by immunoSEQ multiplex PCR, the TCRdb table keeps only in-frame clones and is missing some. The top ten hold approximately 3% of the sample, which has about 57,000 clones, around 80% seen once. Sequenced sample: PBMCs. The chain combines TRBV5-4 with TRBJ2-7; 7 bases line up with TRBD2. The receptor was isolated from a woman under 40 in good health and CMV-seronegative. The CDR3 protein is CASSPGTTYEQYF. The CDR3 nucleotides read TGTGCCAGCAGCCCAGGGACTACCTACGAGCAGTACTTC.